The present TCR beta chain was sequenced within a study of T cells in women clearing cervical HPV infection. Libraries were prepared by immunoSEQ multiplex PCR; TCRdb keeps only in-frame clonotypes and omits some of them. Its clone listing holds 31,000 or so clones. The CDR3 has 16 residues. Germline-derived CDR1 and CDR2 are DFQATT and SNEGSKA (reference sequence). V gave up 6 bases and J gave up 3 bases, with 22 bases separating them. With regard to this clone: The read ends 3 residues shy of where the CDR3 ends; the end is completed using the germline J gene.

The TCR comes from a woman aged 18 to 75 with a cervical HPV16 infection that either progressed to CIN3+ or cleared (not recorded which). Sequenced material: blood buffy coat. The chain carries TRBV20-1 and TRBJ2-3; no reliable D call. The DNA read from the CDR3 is TGCAGTGCCACCGAAATTAAGCCAGGCCTAACAGATACG. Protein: CSATEIKPGLTDT. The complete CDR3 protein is CSATEIKPGLTDTQYF.